The rows below give T cell receptor beta chains drawn from one sample of a study of control samples from healthy donors and cancer patients. Clones were read by immunoSEQ multiplex PCR, and TCRdb kept only the in-frame ones, dropping some. The repertoire holds 100,000 to 150,000 clones, with about 90% as singletons. Sequences were obtained from blood. The receptor set was obtained from a man aged 18 to 35 in good health. CDR3s include the opening cysteine and the closing phenylalanine or tryptophan. D genes are given only for firm matches. Only part of the rows carry a size: once, few, many, or a class if the clone is expanded.

D: TRBD2; size: -; V: TRBV19; J: TRBJ2-5; length: 16; CDR3: CASSIVGGRALETQYF; DNA: TGTGCCAGTAGTATAGTTGGCGGGAGGGCCTTAGAGACCCAGTACTTC
D: -; size: few; V: TRBV11-3; J: TRBJ2-1; length: 17; CDR3: CASSLVDQGDSYNEQFF; DNA: TGTGCCAGCAGCTTAGTAGATCAGGGCGATTCCTACAATGAGCAGTTCTTC
D: -; size: -; V: TRBV19; J: TRBJ1-5; length: 14; CDR3: CASSRSEGSQPQHF; DNA: TGTGCCAGTAGTCGATCGGAGGGGAGTCAGCCCCAGCATTTT
D: -; size: -; V: TRBV9; J: TRBJ1-1; length: 15; CDR3: CASSVNDQGNTEAFF; DNA: TGTGCCAGCAGCGTTAACGACCAGGGGAACACTGAAGCTTTCTTT
D: -; size: -; V: TRBV5-1; J: TRBJ1-2; length: 13; CDR3: CASSLLGEYGYTF; DNA: TGCGCCAGCAGCTTGTTAGGGGAATATGGCTACACCTTC
D: TRBD1; size: -; V: TRBV10-2; J: TRBJ1-1; length: 15; CDR3: CASSELRQGSTEAFF; DNA: TGCGCCAGCAGTGAGCTTAGACAGGGGAGCACTGAAGCTTTCTTT
D: TRBD2; size: few; V: TRBV5-1; J: TRBJ2-7; length: 19; CDR3: CASSLHQNRTSGNSYEQYF; DNA: TGCGCCAGCAGCTTACATCAAAATAGGACTAGCGGGAACTCCTACGAGCAGTACTTC
D: TRBD1; size: -; V: TRBV19; J: TRBJ2-5; length: 16; CDR3: CASRSSGTGSGKTQYF; DNA: TGTGCCAGTAGGTCGTCCGGGACAGGGTCCGGCAAGACCCAGTACTTC
D: -; size: -; V: TRBV25-1; J: TRBJ2-4; length: 13; CDR3: CASSEYVRNIQYF; DNA: TGTGCCAGCAGTGAATATGTGAGAAACATTCAGTACTTC
D: -; size: -; V: TRBV6-5; J: TRBJ2-7; length: 13; CDR3: CAISSGNPHEQYF; DNA: TGTGCCATCTCATCAGGGAACCCGCACGAGCAGTACTTC